A single sample is the source of the 30 T cell receptor beta chains below, sequenced in a study of blood T cell repertoires in COVID-19. Libraries were prepared by immunoSEQ multiplex PCR; TCRdb keeps only in-frame clonotypes and omits some of them. The data show about 130,000 clones, 84% seen once. Sample: peripheral blood. Receptor source: a young woman who had recovered from COVID-19.

The V gene is TRBV7-6, the J gene TRBJ2-1; TRBD2 is a possible D gene (6 bases). The CDR3 length is 15 residues. Germline V gene lookup returns CDR1 SGHVS and CDR2 FNYEAQ. V was clipped by 5 bases and J by 5 bases, with 16 bases between them. The chain's CDR3 is CASSPRPLANNEQFF. In DNA form, the CDR3 reads TGTGCCAGCAGCCCGCGGCCACTAGCTAACAATGAGCAGTTCTTC.

This rearrangement joins TRBV24-1 to TRBJ2-3; tentatively, D is TRBD1 (5 bases). V dropped 4 bases and J dropped 2 bases, with 9 bases sitting between them. The CDR3 sequence is 14 residues long. Germline V gives CDR1 KGHDR, CDR2 SFDVKD. The CDR3 protein is CATSDSTVTDTQYF. The CDR3 nucleotides are TGTGCCACCAGTGACTCGACAGTCACAGATACGCAGTATTTT.

This chain joins TRBV18 and TRBJ2-3, with no clear D. The germline gives CDR1 KGHSH, CDR2 LQKENI. V was trimmed by 2 bases and J by 5 bases, leaving 11 bases between them. The CDR3 is 14 residues long. CDR3 amino acids: CASSPASPEDTQYF. The CDR3 bases are TGTGCCAGCTCACCAGCGTCCCCTGAAGATACGCAGTATTTT. Filled out from reference TRBV18 and TRBJ2-3, the complete variable domain reads NAGVMQNPRHLVRRRGQEARLRCSPMKGHSHVYWYRQLPEEGLKFMVYLQKENIIDESGMPKERFSAEFPKEGPSILRIQQVVRGDSAAYFCASSPASPEDTQYFGPGTRLTVL.

The chain joins TRBV4-1 to TRBJ2-1; 8 bases match TRBD2. CDR3 length: 16 amino acids. V lost 6 bases, J lost 4 bases, and 11 bases stayed unmatched. Germline V gene sequence: CDR1 MGHRA, CDR2 YSYEKL. CDR3 nucleotides: TGCGCCAGCAGTCTCGGGGCTAGCGGGCTTTACAATGAGCAGTTCTTC. It yields the protein CASSLGASGLYNEQFF.

The rearrangement joins TRBV25-1 to TRBJ1-1; 8 bases are shared with TRBD1. The germline CDR1 and CDR2 sequences are MGHDK and SYGVNS. This CDR3 is built from 15 residues. With 6 bases clipped from V and 7 bases from J, the junction kept 13 bases outside the gene matches. This chain's CDR3 is CASSTLQGEMSEAFF. The CDR3 coding sequence is TGTGCCAGCAGCACATTACAGGGGGAGATGAGTGAAGCTTTCTTT. The full variable domain, completed using reference TRBV25-1 and TRBJ1-1, is EADIYQTPRYLVIGTGKKITLECSQTMGHDKMYWYQQDPGMELHLIHYSYGVNSTEKGDLSSESTVSRIRTEHFPLTLESARPSHTSQYLCASSTLQGEMSEAFFGQGTRLTVV.

This clone was detected a few times. The gene calls are TRBV2 and TRBJ2-3; D perhaps matches TRBD2 (6 bases). Germline loops: CDR1 SNHLY, CDR2 FYNNEI. The CDR3 is 14 amino acids. Trimming cost V 6 bases and J 5 bases, with 15 bases left between them. The CDR3 region has the DNA TGTGCCAGCAGGCGGAGTCTAGCGCTAGATACGCAGTATTTT. Translation gives CASRRSLALDTQYF.

V gene TRBV4-1 combines with J gene TRBJ1-1; D perhaps matches TRBD1 (6 bases). Germline loops: CDR1 MGHRA, CDR2 YSYEKL. CDR3 size: 15 residues. V dropped 0 bases and J dropped 0 bases, with 8 bases sitting between them. DNA of the CDR3: TGCGCCAGCAGCCAAGATGACAGGCTGAACACTGAAGCTTTCTTT. Its translation: CASSQDDRLNTEAFF.

CDR3: CASSHGTAYEQYF. In DNA form, the CDR3 reads TGTGCCAGCAGCCATGGGACAGCCTACGAGCAGTACTTC. The genes are TRBV5-6 and TRBJ2-7; 7 bases are shared with TRBD1. CDR1 is SGHDT, CDR2 YYEEEE, per germline. J lost 2 bases, V lost 4 bases, and 3 bases had no gene match. The CDR3 sequence is 13 residues long.

The rearrangement joins TRBV7-2 to TRBJ2-2; 7 nucleotides align to TRBD2. V shed 2 bases and J 6 bases; nucleotides not matched to a gene: 3. The CDR3 totals 14 residues. The V gene's germline CDR1 is SGHTA and CDR2 FQGNSA. The CDR3 DNA follows: TGTGCCAGCAGCTTACTTGGGGGGGCCGGGGAGCTGTTTTTT. Its protein is CASSLLGGAGELFF.

V and J are TRBV3-1 (or the pseudogene TRBV3-2) and TRBJ2-5, with 7 bases lining up with TRBD2. Per germline, CDR1 LGHDT and CDR2 YNNKEL (reference sequence). V was clipped by 2 bases and J by 4 bases; unmatched bases: 4. This CDR3 is built from 14 residues. The CDR3 coding sequence is TGTGCCAGCAGCCAACGCTCGGGGGGAGAGACCCAGTACTTC. Amino acid sequence: CASSQRSGGETQYF.

Here the CDR3 reads CASSWTGTYEQYF. The CDR3 coding sequence is TGTGCCAGCAGCTGGACAGGAACCTACGAGCAGTACTTC. This sequence joins TRBV6-6 and TRBJ2-7; 7 bases match TRBD1. The CDR3 is 13 residues long. Germline CDR1 MNHNY, CDR2 SVGAGI (reference sequence). V trimming: 6 bases; J trimming: 2 bases; junction bases outside the gene matches: 4.

The gene calls are TRBV9 and TRBJ2-3; TRBD1 matches at 7 bases. Germline V gives CDR1 SGDLS, CDR2 YYNGEE. The CDR3 runs to 16 residues. The ends lost 3 bases at V and 3 bases at J; junction bases unmatched: 10. The CDR3 coding sequence is TGTGCCAGCAGCGACTCCGGGACAGAAGTAACAGATACGCAGTATTTT. Encoded protein: CASSDSGTEVTDTQYF.

This clone showed up just once. The V call is TRBV23-1, the J call TRBJ1-3; 8 bases line up with TRBD1. TRBV23-1 belongs to the ORF category, with a function that is uncertain. CDR3 length: 16 amino acids. V shed 4 bases and J 2 bases; nucleotides not matched to a gene: 7. Here the CDR3 DNA reads TGCGCCAGCAGTCCAACGGACAGGGACCCTGGAAACACCATATATTTT. It encodes CASSPTDRDPGNTIYF.

V usage is TRBV5-1 and J usage is TRBJ2-1; D perhaps matches TRBD1 (6 bases). The germline V and J ends were trimmed by 0 bases and 7 bases, with 11 bases remaining between them. The V gene's germline CDR1 is SGHRS and CDR2 YFSETQ. There are 14 residues in the CDR3. The CDR3: CASSLGGPRNEQFF. Here the CDR3 DNA reads TGCGCCAGCAGCTTGGGGGGGCCAAGGAATGAGCAGTTCTTC.

The chain employs TRBV12-3 or TRBV12-4 and TRBJ1-1; D might be TRBD1 (6 bases). This CDR3 spans 12 amino acids. V was clipped by 5 bases and J by 7 bases, with 11 bases between them. The CDR3 loop is CASSPGQYEAFF. The CDR3 nucleotides are TGTGCCAGCAGTCCAGGACAGTATGAAGCTTTCTTT.

V and J are TRBV14 and TRBJ1-2, with 9 bases that match TRBD1. CDR1 is SGHDN, CDR2 FVKESK, per germline. This CDR3 comprises 15 residues. V gave up 4 bases and J gave up 8 bases; unmatched junction bases: 11. The DNA of the CDR3 is TGTGCCAGCAGCCGTCCTCTCACAGGGGGCCTAGGCTACACCTTC. It translates to CASSRPLTGGLGYTF.

In its sample, this clone was seen a few times. The chain couples TRBV5-4 to TRBJ1-2; no reliable D call. This CDR3 is built from 14 residues. V was trimmed by 3 bases and J by 4 bases, leaving 13 bases between them. Germline CDR1 SGHNT, CDR2 YYREEE (reference sequence). Here the CDR3 DNA reads TGTGCCAGCAGCTCACCGTCAGGAGGCTATGGCTACACCTTC. It translates to CASSSPSGGYGYTF.

The chain has TRBV9 and TRBJ2-3; perhaps TRBD2 as D (6 bases). CDR3 length: 16 amino acids. Germline V CDR1 and CDR2: SGDLS, YYNGEE. With 0 bases removed from V and 2 bases from J, the gap between germline ends came to 13 bases. The CDR3 coding sequence is TGTGCCAGCAGCGTAGAAACGGGAGACGTCACAGATACGCAGTATTTT. Its protein product is CASSVETGDVTDTQYF.

CDR3: CASRQGIGNQPQHF. Here the CDR3 DNA reads TGTGCCAGCAGGCAGGGTATCGGCAATCAGCCCCAGCATTTT. The genes are TRBV2 and TRBJ1-5, with D perhaps TRBD1 (5 bases). V was trimmed by 6 bases and J by 2 bases, leaving 11 bases between them. This CDR3 is 14 amino acids long. Germline V CDR1 and CDR2: SNHLY, FYNNEI.

The chain employs TRBV30 and TRBJ1-5, with D possibly matching TRBD1 (6 bases). The CDR3 contains 13 residues. Trimming removed 4 bases at V and 2 bases at J, with 9 bases between. Germline-derived CDR1 and CDR2 are GTSNPN and SVGIG (reference sequence). The CDR3 here is CAWTQGRNQPQHF. CDR3 nucleotides: TGTGCCTGGACCCAGGGGCGCAATCAGCCCCAGCATTTT. Full variable domain (outside the CDR3, taken from reference TRBV30 and TRBJ1-5): SQTIHQWPATLVQPVGSPLSLECTVEGTSNPNLYWYRQAAGRGLQLLFYSVGIGQISSEVPQNLSASRPQDRQFILSSKKLLLSDSGFYLCAWTQGRNQPQHFGDGTRLSIL.

This rearrangement joins TRBV19 to TRBJ1-6; TRBD1 might be the D (5 bases). V was clipped by 8 bases and J by 5 bases, with 13 bases between them. Germline CDR1 is LNHDA and CDR2 is SQIVND (reference sequence). This CDR3 region has 14 residues. The DNA of the CDR3 is TGTGCCAGTGCCGACAGAGCGAATAATTCACCCCTCCACTTT. Translation gives CASADRANNSPLHF. The whole variable domain, remainder taken from reference TRBV19 and TRBJ1-6, is DGGITQSPKYLFRKEGQNVTLSCEQNLNHDAMYWYRQDPGQGLRLIYYSQIVNDFQKGDIAEGYSVSREKKESFPLTVTSAQKNPTAFYLCASADRANNSPLHFGNGTRLTVT.

The chain has TRBV27 and TRBJ1-2; TRBD1 aligns across 8 bases. J lost 8 bases, V lost 7 bases, and 9 bases had no gene match. Germline CDR1 and CDR2: MNHEY and SMNVEV (reference sequence). CDR3 length: 13 amino acids. Here the CDR3 reads CASKGTGLWGYTF. The CDR3 DNA reads TGTGCCAGCAAAGGGACAGGCCTTTGGGGCTACACCTTC.

This chain joins TRBV6-5 and TRBJ2-1; maybe TRBD1 (6 bases). Germline CDR1 MNHEY, CDR2 SVGAGI. The V end lost 6 bases, the J end lost 13 bases, and 13 bases lay between the germline ends. This CDR3 region has 11 residues. The CDR3: CASRDRWGQFF. The CDR3, as DNA: TGTGCCAGCAGAGACAGGTGGGGACAGTTCTTC.

This clone showed up just once. The genes are TRBV6-1 and TRBJ1-1; D gene ambiguous. This CDR3 spans 16 amino acids. Germline CDR1 is MNHNS and CDR2 is SASEGT. The germline V and J ends were trimmed by 5 bases and 4 bases, with 20 bases remaining between them. For the CDR3, the DNA is TGTGCCAGCAGTCAAGGTCGACTGGGAGGTTCCACTGAAGCTTTCTTT. Translating gives CASSQGRLGGSTEAFF.

This clone has more than one count but fewer than ten. This sequence joins TRBV5-1 and TRBJ1-3; 7 bases match TRBD1. Looked up from germline, CDR1 is SGHRS and CDR2 is YFSETQ. Trimming removed 0 bases from V and 4 bases from J; junction bases left unmatched: 4. This CDR3 contains 15 residues. For the CDR3, the DNA is TGCGCCAGCAGCTTGGAACAGGGGTCCGGAAACACCATATATTTT. Protein sequence: CASSLEQGSGNTIYF.

The count of this clone is one. The rearrangement links TRBV2 to TRBJ2-7; 7 positions match TRBD2. Germline loops: CDR1 SNHLY, CDR2 FYNNEI. CDR3 size: 15 residues. J gave up 4 bases and V 5 bases, and 11 bases lay outside the gene matches. This CDR3 reads CASSKEAGTNYEQYF. The CDR3 DNA sequence: TGTGCCAGCAGTAAAGAGGCAGGGACTAATTACGAGCAGTACTTC.

The V gene is TRBV19, the J gene TRBJ2-7, with D possibly matching TRBD1 (6 bases). There are 15 residues in the CDR3. Germline V lookup: CDR1 LNHDA, CDR2 SQIVND (reference sequence). The ends were cut back, 8 bases at V and 1 base at J, with 18 bases in the middle. CDR3 nucleotides: TGTGCCAGTTCTGAACTTGGGGGCGGGTCCTACGAGCAGTACTTC. Amino acids: CASSELGGGSYEQYF.

The chain joins TRBV9 to TRBJ2-6; 8 nucleotides agree with TRBD2. Germline assignment: CDR1 SGDLS and CDR2 YYNGEE. This CDR3 is 17 amino acids long. Germline trimming cut 2 bases from V and 0 bases from J; bases unmatched to any gene: 4. CDR3 in DNA: TGTGCCAGCAGCGTGGCAGCGGGGGTCTCTGGGGCCAACGTCCTGACTTTC. It specifies CASSVAAGVSGANVLTF.

The chain uses TRBV4-1 and TRBJ2-3, with D unclear. The CDR3 spans 16 residues. Per germline, CDR1 MGHRA and CDR2 YSYEKL. Trimming removed 0 bases from V and 0 bases from J, with 10 bases in between. The CDR3 bases are TGCGCCAGCAGCCAAGATCTTCCTACGAGCACAGATACGCAGTATTTT. As protein: CASSQDLPTSTDTQYF.

The J gene is TRBJ2-1, the V gene TRBV4-1; TRBD2 agrees at 14 bases. The J segment lost 9 bases and the V segment lost 1 base, leaving 8 bases of the junction unmatched. In germline, CDR1 is MGHRA, CDR2 YSYEKL. This CDR3 comprises 17 residues. CDR3 in amino acids: CASSQGRRTSGRIEQFF. DNA for the CDR3: TGCGCCAGCAGCCAAGGCCGCAGGACTAGCGGGAGGATTGAGCAGTTCTTC.